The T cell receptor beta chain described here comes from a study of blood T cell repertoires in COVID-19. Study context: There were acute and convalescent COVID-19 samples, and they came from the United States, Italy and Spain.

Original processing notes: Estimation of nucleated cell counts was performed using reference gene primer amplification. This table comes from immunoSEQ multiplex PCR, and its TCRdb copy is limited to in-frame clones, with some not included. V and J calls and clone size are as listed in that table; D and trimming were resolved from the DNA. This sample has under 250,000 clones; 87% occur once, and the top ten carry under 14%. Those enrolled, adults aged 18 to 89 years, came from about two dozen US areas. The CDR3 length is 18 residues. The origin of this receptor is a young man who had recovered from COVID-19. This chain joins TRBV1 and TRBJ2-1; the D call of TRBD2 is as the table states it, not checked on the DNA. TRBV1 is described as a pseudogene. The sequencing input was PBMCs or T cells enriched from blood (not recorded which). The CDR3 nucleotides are TGCACCAGCAGCCGCTCCACTCCAGCGGGAGACCCTTACAATGAGCAGTTCTTC. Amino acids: CTSSRSTPAGDPYNEQFF.